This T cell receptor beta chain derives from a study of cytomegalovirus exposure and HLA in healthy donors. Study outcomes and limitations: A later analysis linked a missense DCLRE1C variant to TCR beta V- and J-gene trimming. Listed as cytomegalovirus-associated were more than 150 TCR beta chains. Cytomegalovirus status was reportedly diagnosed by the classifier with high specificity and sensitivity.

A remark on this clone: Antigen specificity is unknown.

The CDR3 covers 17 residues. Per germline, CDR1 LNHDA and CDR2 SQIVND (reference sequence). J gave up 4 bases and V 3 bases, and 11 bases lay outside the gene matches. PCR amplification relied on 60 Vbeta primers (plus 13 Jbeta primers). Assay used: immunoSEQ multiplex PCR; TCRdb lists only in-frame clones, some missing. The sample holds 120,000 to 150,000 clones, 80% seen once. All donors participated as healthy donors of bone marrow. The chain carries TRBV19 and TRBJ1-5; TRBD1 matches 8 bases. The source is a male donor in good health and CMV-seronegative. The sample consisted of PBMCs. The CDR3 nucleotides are TGTGCCAGTAGTATGAGCCCCCAGGGGGCCTTTAATCAGCCCCAGCATTTT. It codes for CASSMSPQGAFNQPQHF.